Presented here are 18 T cell receptor beta chains from one specimen sequenced in a study of OX40 agonist ivuxolimab in advanced cancers. This table comes from immunoSEQ multiplex PCR, and its TCRdb copy is limited to in-frame clones, with some not included. Here the sample spans tens of thousands of clones, about nine tenths being singletons. The sequences come from CD4+ or CD8+ T cells sorted from blood, collected in a trial of the OX40 agonist ivuxolimab. These receptor sequences come from an adult with an advanced solid tumor such as melanoma, head and neck, liver or kidney cancer.

The chain has TRBV14 and TRBJ2-7; a possible D gene is TRBD1 (6 bases). The V and J ends lost 4 bases and 2 bases respectively, with 12 bases between them. The CDR3 loop spans 14 amino acids. Germline CDR1 and CDR2: SGHDN and FVKESK. This CDR3 reads CASSRQAHPYEQYF. In DNA, the CDR3 is TGTGCCAGCAGCCGACAGGCCCATCCCTACGAGCAGTACTTC.

This chain connects TRBV27 to TRBJ2-2; 8 nucleotides agree with TRBD1. The CDR3 consists of 15 residues. Germline lookup yields CDR1 MNHEY and CDR2 SMNVEV (reference sequence). The V and J ends lost 3 bases and 5 bases, in that order; junction bases with no gene match: 5. The CDR3 here is CASSFRQGRTGELFF. DNA for the CDR3: TGTGCCAGCAGTTTTAGACAGGGGCGGACCGGGGAGCTGTTTTTT.

The V gene is TRBV4-1, the J gene TRBJ1-2; no definite D call. Germline-derived CDR1 and CDR2 are MGHRA and YSYEKL. Trimming took 1 base from V and 2 from J, leaving 8 bases between them. The CDR3 contains 14 residues. The CDR3 coding sequence is TGCGCCAGCAGCCAAGTGGAGAAAAACTATGGCTACACCTTC. Amino acids: CASSQVEKNYGYTF.

The chain combines TRBV7-7 with TRBJ2-7, with 12 bases fitting TRBD1. J gave up 6 bases and V 1 base, and 4 bases lay outside the gene matches. CDR1 and CDR2 (germline): SSHAT, FNYEAQ (reference sequence). CDR3 length equals 15 residues. CDR3 in amino acids: CASSLGGTGGSEQYF. In DNA form, the CDR3 reads TGTGCCAGCAGCTTAGGAGGGACAGGGGGCAGCGAGCAGTACTTC.

The chain joins TRBV11-3 to TRBJ2-2; the match to TRBD2 covers 7 bases. The trim removed 5 bases at V and 6 bases at J, leaving 9 bases unmatched. CDR3 size: 15 residues. Germline V gene lookup returns CDR1 SGHNT and CDR2 YENEEA. The CDR3 DNA sequence: TGTGCCAGCAGCCCACTAGCGTTAGGGGCCGGGGAGCTGTTTTTT. Its translation: CASSPLALGAGELFF.

The chain is built from TRBV6-5 and TRBJ1-5; no clear D. V gave up 8 bases and J gave up 2 bases, with 10 bases separating them. The CDR3 sequence is 13 residues long. From germline, CDR1 is MNHEY and CDR2 SVGAGI. The CDR3 DNA reads as TGTGCCAGCCACATGGTAGGCAATCAGCCCCAGCATTTT. It yields the protein CASHMVGNQPQHF.

In DNA, the CDR3 is TGCGCCAGCAGCCAATACCAGACAGCTAGCAATCAGCCCCAGCATTTT. As protein: CASSQYQTASNQPQHF. The gene calls are TRBV4-1 and TRBJ1-5, with a weak D call TRBD1 (5 bases). The CDR3 contains 16 residues. The ends were cut back, 2 bases at V and 0 bases at J, with 11 bases in the middle. Germline values: CDR1 MGHRA, CDR2 YSYEKL.

The chain carries TRBV30 and TRBJ1-1; unclear D gene. Looked up from germline, CDR1 is GTSNPN and CDR2 is SVGIG (reference sequence). The CDR3 contains 13 residues. V was cut by 0 bases and J by 1 base, with 6 bases left in between. Here the CDR3 DNA reads TGTGCCTGGAGTGTAGAAACGAACACTGAAGCTTTCTTT. Encoded protein: CAWSVETNTEAFF.

V gene TRBV9 combines with J gene TRBJ2-7; possibly TRBD2 for D (5 bases). Trimming removed 3 bases from V and 6 bases from J, with 16 bases in between. CDR3 length equals 14 residues. In germline, CDR1 is SGDLS, CDR2 YYNGEE. The CDR3 is CASSGTVEGGEQYF. The CDR3 DNA reads TGTGCCAGCAGCGGGACTGTCGAAGGTGGCGAGCAGTACTTC.

This clone turned up a few times. The rearrangement uses TRBV11-3 and TRBJ2-7; 8 bases agree with TRBD2. The CDR3 runs to 16 residues. Germline CDR1 and CDR2: SGHNT and YENEEA. Losses at the gene ends were 1 base for V and 4 bases for J; bases not matched to a gene: 9. The CDR3 nucleotides read TGTGCCAGCAGCTTAGGAACGCCGGGACTAGGGTACGAGCAGTACTTC. Amino acids: CASSLGTPGLGYEQYF.

The genes are TRBV29-1 and TRBJ2-7, with D possibly being TRBD1 or TRBD2 (5 bases each). CDR1 is SQVTM and CDR2 is ANQGSEA in the germline V gene. The CDR3 consists of 16 residues. V was clipped by 6 bases and J by 0 bases, with 21 bases between them. CDR3 in amino acids: CSVLLRDEKGSYEQYF. In nucleotides, the CDR3 is TGCAGCGTCCTATTGAGGGACGAAAAAGGCTCCTACGAGCAGTACTTC.

The CDR3 spells CASSSLAGAYNEQFF. The CDR3 DNA sequence: TGTGCCAGCAGTTCACTAGCGGGGGCCTACAATGAGCAGTTCTTC. The V call is TRBV28, the J call TRBJ2-1; 11 nucleotides agree with TRBD2. V shed 4 bases, J shed 2 bases, and the junction held 1 base outside the gene matches. The CDR3 has 15 amino acids. CDR1 is MDHEN and CDR2 is SYDVKM in the germline V gene.

CDR3 in DNA: TGTGCCAGCAGCTCTCTAGTAGGCGAGCAGTACTTC. Amino acids: CASSSLVGEQYF. The V call is TRBV7-9, the J call TRBJ2-7, with unresolved D. Trimming shortened V by 4 bases and J by 6 bases, and 10 bases separated the two germline ends. CDR1 and CDR2 (germline): SEHNR, FQNEAQ (reference sequence). The CDR3 has 12 amino acids.

The V and J genes are TRBV18 and TRBJ1-1; tentative D call: TRBD1 (5 bases). The CDR3 runs 13 residues. Germline V gives CDR1 KGHSH, CDR2 LQKENI. V was cut by 2 bases and J by 3 bases, with 7 bases left in between. The CDR3 spells CASSPGTDTEAFF. The DNA for the CDR3 is TGTGCCAGCTCACCAGGGACCGACACTGAAGCTTTCTTT.

The chain joins TRBV5-1 to TRBJ2-2; weak D call: TRBD2 (5 bases). The CDR3 contains 13 residues. The V end was cut by 4 bases, the J end by 7 bases, with 11 bases between. The germline CDR1 and CDR2 sequences are SGHRS and YFSETQ. The CDR3 loop reads CASSKGSGGELFF. Written as DNA, the CDR3 is TGCGCCAGCAGCAAAGGGAGCGGCGGGGAGCTGTTTTTT.

The chain carries TRBV28 and TRBJ1-1; maybe TRBD1 (6 bases). V was trimmed by 5 bases and J by 9 bases, leaving 22 bases between them. Germline assignment: CDR1 MDHEN and CDR2 SYDVKM. The CDR3 extends over 15 amino acids. In DNA form, the CDR3 reads TGTGCCAGCAGTAACCATGAAGGGGGTGAAAGGAAAGCTTTCTTT. It is translated as CASSNHEGGERKAFF.

V and J are TRBV29-1 and TRBJ2-1; TRBD2 agrees at 7 bases. CDR1 is SQVTM, CDR2 ANQGSEA, per germline. The V segment lost 5 bases and the J segment 3 bases; nucleotides outside the gene matches: 4. This CDR3 is built from 13 residues. For the CDR3, the DNA is TGCAGCGTTTGGTCTAGCGGCTACAATGAGCAGTTCTTC. It specifies CSVWSSGYNEQFF.

The rearrangement joins TRBV7-9 to TRBJ2-5; 11 bases are a match to TRBD1. The V gene end was trimmed by 5 bases and the J gene end by 5 bases; junction bases not matched to a gene: 7. CDR3 length equals 15 residues. Per the germline V gene, CDR1 is SEHNR and CDR2 is FQNEAQ (reference sequence). DNA for the CDR3: TGTGCCAGCAGCGGTAGGACAGGGGGCGTCGAGACCCAGTACTTC. Translation: CASSGRTGGVETQYF.